Listed below are T cell receptor beta chains from one sample, sequenced in a study of blood T cells in healthy people across ages. TCRdb re-called the 5' RACE reads with MiXCR, one entry per CDR3 protein. The sample shows about 670,000 distinct CDR3 sequences, roughly half of them seen only once. The sequencing input was blood. These receptor sequences come from an elderly woman in good health. Both conserved end residues are part of each CDR3. D genes are given only for firm matches. The listing skips clone size in some rows; elsewhere it reads once, few, many or a size class.

clone_size d_call j_call v_call cdr3_nt cdr3_aa
once TRBD1 TRBJ2-1 TRBV12-3/TRBV12-4 TGTGCCAGCGGAGGACAGGGTGACAATGAGCAGTTCTTC CASGGQGDNEQFF
. . TRBJ1-2 TRBV12-3/TRBV12-4 TGTGCCAGCAGTTTACTTGAGGGCTGGGGAGGCTACACCTTC CASSLLEGWGGYTF
many . TRBJ2-7 TRBV20-1 TGCAGTGCTAGAGGCCCCGGGGCTTCCTACGAGCAGTACTTC CSARGPGASYEQYF
. TRBD2 TRBJ2-1 TRBV6-6 TGTGCCAGCAGTACCCTAGCGGGGGAGCAGTTCTTC CASSTLAGEQFF
few . TRBJ1-6 TRBV5-1 TGCGCCAGCAGCTTGGACAGGGACCCCTCACCCCTCCACTTT CASSLDRDPSPLHF
few TRBD2 TRBJ2-7 TRBV29-1 TGCAGCGGTACCGCTAGCGGGAGGTCTGGCGAGCAGTACTTC CSGTASGRSGEQYF
. . TRBJ1-2 TRBV5-1 TGCGCCAGCAGCCCGGACGGAGCTAACTATGGCTACACCTTC CASSPDGANYGYTF
many . TRBJ2-2 TRBV6-5 TGTGCCAGCAGTTCCCTAGGGGGAGCGAACACCGGGGAGCTGTTTTTT CASSSLGGANTGELFF
many . TRBJ2-7 TRBV28 TGTGCCAGCAGTCAACAGGATACCTACGAGCAGTACTTC CASSQQDTYEQYF
. . TRBJ1-6 TRBV12-3/TRBV12-4 TGTGCCAGCAGTTTAAGGTTGTATGGGGGCGCGGATAATTCACCCCCCCACTTT CASSLRLYGGADNSPPHF
. . TRBJ1-5 TRBV12-3/TRBV12-4 TGTGCCAGCAGTTTACAGGGCAGACATCAGCCCCAGCATTTT CASSLQGRHQPQHF
. . TRBJ2-1 TRBV28 TGTGCCAGCAGTTTCCTAGAGGGGCCGAGGAAGTACAATGAGCAGTTCTTC CASSFLEGPRKYNEQFF
few . TRBJ1-5 TRBV7-9 TGTGCCAGCAGCTCTGCCAGCCTAGGCAATCAGCCCCAGCATTTT CASSSASLGNQPQHF
. TRBD2 TRBJ2-1 TRBV15 TGTGCCACCAGATCGATAGCGGGAACTTACAATGAGCAGTTCTTC CATRSIAGTYNEQFF